This T cell receptor beta chain appears in the sequencing data of a study of blood T cell repertoires in COVID-19 (TCRdb year 2020). Notes on the research overall: The collaborator samples originated in the United States, Italy and Spain and spanned the acute and convalescent phases of COVID-19. The material from the prospective study consisted of cDNA or gDNA derived from T cells, B-cell-depleted T cells, or PBMCs. The sample metadata nearly always contained a de-identified subject ID, COVID-19 status, age in years and sex. Where available, HLA class I and class II types were taken from metadata supplied by the sample provider and were not determined by assay-based typing. Subjects who had been exposed to COVID-19, were actively infected with it, or had recovered from it provided the deeply sampled blood TCRbeta repertoires that made up the dataset. The samples were drawn from two sources: the first 160 participants of the ongoing ImmuneRACE study, and 1,000 to 1,500 subjects contributed by 6 global collaborators. A freely available public database, intended as a resource for researchers studying the immune response to SARS-CoV-2, is where the repertoires were released. The paper's findings and limits, for the study overall: Clinical and demographic metadata were provided uncurated, with the amount varying by source and participant.

Germline trimming: 4 bases from V, 5 bases from J; junction bases outside gene matches: 5. The germline V gene (reference sequence) gives CDR1 as LGHDT and CDR2 as YNNKEL. The CDR3 holds 14 amino acids from the cysteine to the phenylalanine. Only the CDR3 region is kept as DNA, spanning 42 bases read in frame from base 1. The immunoSEQ Assay, a bias-controlled multiplex PCR, was used to amplify TCRbeta CDR3 regions from genomic DNA. Turning to the authors' computational methods: The number of nucleated cells in each sample was estimated by amplification of reference gene primers within the assay. Sequence reads were collapsed and filtered to measure the absolute abundance of every unique TCRbeta CDR3 rearrangement. For each sample, productive Simpson clonality was calculated by taking the square root of Simpson's diversity index across productive rearrangements. What TCRdb holds here is the immuneACCESS table cut down to in-frame rearrangements. Part of the clones is not present; checked against another copy, under half of the missing clones reflect an unresolved V gene, and the others are unexplained. The V and J calls and clone size were taken over from that table, and D and trimming were inferred from the DNA. The table for this sample lists approximately 100,000 clones; around 80% of them were counted only once. The ten largest clones add up to 7.9% of the sample.

Collaborating institutions collected whole blood in K2EDTA tubes following their own protocols. For TCRbeta analysis, collaborator samples were shipped as frozen whole blood, as isolated PBMCs, or as DNA extracted from either sample type. Turning to this clone: Its antigen remains undetermined. Per-nucleotide qualities are absent, and no much larger clonotype sits a single base away.

This sequence originates from a woman older than 75 with active or convalescent COVID-19. Specimen: peripheral blood. This receptor chain uses TRBV3-1 (or the pseudogene TRBV3-2) and TRBJ1-1, with 9 bases aligning to TRBD1. The CDR3 region reads CASSLGQGRTEAFF. The nucleotide sequence is given as TGTGCCAGCAGCCTTGGACAGGGGAGGACTGAAGCTTTCTTT.